These 32 T cell receptor beta chains were all obtained from the same sample, sequenced in a study of a mutant IDH1 vaccine in newly diagnosed glioma. No antigen has been assigned to these receptors. Using immunoSEQ multiplex PCR, the repertoire was profiled, and TCRdb retains in-frame clones only, with some absent. The sample has tens of thousands of clones; approximately 80% are singletons. Time point described: week 11, during vaccination. The content of each vaccine dose was 300 ug of mutant IDH1 20-mer peptide, and topical imiquimod accompanied it. The source material was PBMCs, sampled from a glioma patient whose treatment included an IDH1 peptide vaccine. Source of these receptors: a man aged 25-45 years with glioma.

V is TRBV28 and J is TRBJ2-3, with D uncertain. From germline, CDR1 is MDHEN and CDR2 SYDVKM. The CDR3 has 13 amino acids. Trimming took off 8 bases at V and 2 bases at J, with 11 bases between the two ends. The DNA for the CDR3 is TGTGCCAGCGGAGAAGCAGTCACAGATACGCAGTATTTT. Its protein product is CASGEAVTDTQYF.

This clone has only one observation. The chain recombines TRBV5-6 with TRBJ2-7; 7 nucleotides match TRBD1. The trim removed 2 bases at V and 3 bases at J, leaving 2 bases unmatched. The length of the CDR3 is 13 residues. Germline V gene lookup returns CDR1 SGHDT and CDR2 YYEEEE. CDR3 coding DNA: TGTGCCAGCAGCTTCGGGACAGTCTACGAGCAGTACTTC. Translation gives CASSFGTVYEQYF.

This clone is labeled medium-sized (0.01 to 0.1%). Compared with germline, one end of the junction differs, possibly owing to a read error. The genes are TRBV4-1 and TRBJ1-1; D uncertain. The CDR3 runs 11 residues. Germline loops: CDR1 MGHRA, CDR2 YSYEKL. The CDR3 DNA reads TGCGCCAGCAGCCACGCCACTGCAGCTTTCTTT. Protein: CASSHATAAFF.

The V gene is TRBV7-9, the J gene TRBJ2-7; D gene uncertain. The CDR3 contains 15 residues. CDR1 and CDR2 from the germline V gene are SEHNR and FQNEAQ (reference sequence). V gave up 1 base and J gave up 5 bases, with 15 bases separating them. The CDR3 DNA sequence: TGTGCCAGCAGCTTAGTGTCAGGTGTAGTCAACGAGCAGTACTTC. As protein: CASSLVSGVVNEQYF.

The chain links TRBV7-8 to TRBJ2-3; 14 bases line up with TRBD2. V dropped 3 bases and J dropped 5; count of bases not matched to a gene: 13. CDR1 SGHVS and CDR2 FQNEAQ come from the germline V gene. CDR3 size: 19 residues. The CDR3 sequence is CASSLELGLAGGPLDTQYF. DNA of the CDR3: TGTGCCAGCAGCTTGGAATTAGGACTAGCGGGAGGCCCATTAGATACGCAGTATTTT.

Points on this clone: A junction boundary mismatches the germline segment, possibly from a read error. The identical CDR3 is also encoded by other nucleotide sequences in the sample. The V call is TRBV7-8, the J call TRBJ1-1; D remains ambiguous. This CDR3 contains 14 residues. CDR1 and CDR2 (germline): SGHVS, FQNEAQ. DNA of the CDR3: TGTGCCAGCAGCTTAGTTCGGCTGAACACTGAGGCTTTCTTT. Amino acids: CASSLVRLNTEAFF.

This clone came up once. The CDR3 region is CASRSTGVSNTGELFF. The CDR3 region has the DNA TGCGCCAGCAGATCTACAGGGGTATCGAACACCGGGGAGCTGTTTTTT. This chain joins TRBV5-1 and TRBJ2-2; 7 bases line up with TRBD1. V trimming: 5 bases; J trimming: 0 bases; junction bases outside the gene matches: 7. The CDR3 loop spans 16 amino acids. Per germline, CDR1 SGHRS and CDR2 YFSETQ.

The chain carries TRBV27 and TRBJ2-7, with D possibly matching TRBD1 (5 bases). This CDR3 has 13 amino acids. The V end lost 3 bases, the J end lost 1 base, and 7 bases lay between the germline ends. Germline V lookup: CDR1 MNHEY, CDR2 SMNVEV (reference sequence). The CDR3 sequence: CASSFGASYEQYF. DNA for the CDR3: TGTGCCAGCAGTTTTGGGGCTTCCTACGAGCAGTACTTC.

This chain uses TRBV9 with TRBJ1-2; maybe TRBD1 (6 bases). CDR3 size: 15 residues. V gave up 4 bases and J gave up 4 bases, with 17 bases separating them. Per the germline V gene, CDR1 is SGDLS and CDR2 is YYNGEE. CDR3 sequence reads: CASSPPGGRPYGYTF. The CDR3 DNA sequence: TGTGCCAGCAGCCCACCGGGGGGGCGGCCCTATGGCTACACCTTC.

V and J are TRBV6-6 and TRBJ1-1, with 9 bases fitting TRBD1. The V segment lost 3 bases and the J segment 5 bases; nucleotides outside the gene matches: 10. CDR3 length: 16 residues. Germline V lookup: CDR1 MNHNY, CDR2 SVGAGI (reference sequence). The CDR3 DNA reads as TGTGCCAGCAGTTATTCTGGGACAGGGAGAGAAACTGAAGCTTTCTTT. It codes for CASSYSGTGRETEAFF.

This chain uses TRBV13 with TRBJ2-1; D unclear. CDR3 size: 13 residues. In germline, CDR1 is PRHDT, CDR2 FYEKMQ (reference sequence). V dropped 5 bases and J dropped 7 bases, with 12 bases sitting between them. DNA of the CDR3: TGTGCCAGCAGCAATACCGTGGGGAATGAGCAGTTCTTC. As protein: CASSNTVGNEQFF.

The chain combines TRBV15 with TRBJ1-6, with a possible D match to TRBD1 (5 bases). Germline-derived CDR1 and CDR2 are LNHNV and YYDKDF (reference sequence). This CDR3 is built from 15 residues. Trimming pared 3 bases from V and 5 bases from J, leaving 11 bases between. This CDR3 reads CATSRGPGDNSPLHF. The CDR3 DNA is TGTGCCACCAGCAGGGGGCCTGGAGATAATTCACCCCTCCACTTT. The full variable domain, its missing parts supplied by reference TRBV15 and TRBJ1-6, is DAMVIQNPRYQVTQFGKPVTLSCSQTLNHNVMYWYQQKSSQAPKLLFHYYDKDFNNEADTPDNFQSRRPNTSFCFLDIRSPGLGDTAMYLCATSRGPGDNSPLHFGNGTRLTVT.

The chain links TRBV6-5 to TRBJ2-2, with D possibly TRBD2 on 6 matching bases. V lost 6 bases and J 9 bases, leaving 17 bases between the germline ends. This CDR3 spans 14 amino acids. Per germline, CDR1 MNHEY and CDR2 SVGAGI. CDR3 coding DNA: TGTGCCAGCAGCCTCCGGAGGGACCCTCGGGAGCTGTTTTTT. The encoded protein is CASSLRRDPRELFF.

The V and J genes are TRBV30 and TRBJ1-1, with D unresolved. CDR3 size: 13 residues. Germline-derived CDR1 and CDR2 are GTSNPN and SVGIG (reference sequence). V gave up 3 bases and J gave up 4 bases, with 12 bases separating them. CDR3 region: CAWSLARFTEAFF. The CDR3 DNA reads as TGTGCCTGGAGCCTAGCCAGGTTCACTGAAGCTTTCTTT. Using reference TRBV30 and TRBJ1-1 for the parts outside the CDR3, the full variable domain is SQTIHQWPATLVQPVGSPLSLECTVEGTSNPNLYWYRQAAGRGLQLLFYSVGIGQISSEVPQNLSASRPQDRQFILSSKKLLLSDSGFYLCAWSLARFTEAFFGQGTRLTVV.

The chain employs TRBV10-1 and TRBJ2-7; D not certain. The CDR3 consists of 13 residues. V lost 4 bases and J 0 bases, leaving 7 bases between the germline ends. Germline CDR1 WNHNN, CDR2 SYGVQD (reference sequence). In DNA, the CDR3 is TGCGCCAGCAGTGGTCCCAACTCCTACGAGCAGTACTTC. Translated, it gives CASSGPNSYEQYF.

The chain uses TRBV10-1 and TRBJ1-1; D unresolved. Germline V lookup: CDR1 WNHNN, CDR2 SYGVQD (reference sequence). The V end lost 5 bases, the J end lost 1 base, and 8 bases lay between the germline ends. The CDR3 is 13 residues long. The CDR3 spells CASSRGRNTEAFF. In DNA form, the CDR3 reads TGCGCCAGCAGTCGAGGACGGAACACTGAAGCTTTCTTT.

The chain employs TRBV28 and TRBJ2-5; 10 nucleotides agree with TRBD1. CDR1 and CDR2 (germline): MDHEN, SYDVKM. The length of the CDR3 is 14 residues. Losses at the gene ends were 5 bases for V and 4 bases for J; bases not matched to a gene: 4. In DNA, the CDR3 is TGTGCCAGCAGTGACGGGACAGGGGTAGAGACCCAGTACTTC. This encodes CASSDGTGVETQYF.

The CDR3 sequence is CASSLQGLLQETQYF. DNA for the CDR3: TGTGCCAGCAGCTTGCAGGGCCTTCTCCAAGAGACCCAGTACTTC. V usage is TRBV11-2 and J usage is TRBJ2-5, with D possibly matching TRBD1 (5 bases). CDR1 and CDR2 (germline): SGHAT, FQNNGV. The V gene lost 3 bases and the J gene lost 1 base, with 12 bases spanning the gap. The CDR3 sequence is 15 residues long.

The chain combines TRBV7-2 with TRBJ2-3; D assignment may be TRBD1 or TRBD2 (6 bases each). CDR3 size: 15 residues. Germline V gives CDR1 SGHTA, CDR2 FQGNSA. V was pared by 5 bases and J by 5 bases, with 17 bases between. Written as DNA, the CDR3 is TGTGCCAGCAGCAACCTAAGGGGGGTTGGAGATACGCAGTATTTT. Translation: CASSNLRGVGDTQYF.

This clone appeared a single time. The chain has TRBV9 and TRBJ2-7; TRBD1 matches 7 bases. Germline V CDR1 and CDR2: SGDLS, YYNGEE. Germline trimming cut 4 bases from V and 0 bases from J; bases unmatched to any gene: 4. The CDR3 spans 14 residues. CDR3 amino acids: CASSPGTASYEQYF. In DNA, the CDR3 is TGTGCCAGCAGCCCCGGGACAGCCTCCTACGAGCAGTACTTC. Looking up the rest from reference TRBV9 and TRBJ2-7 gives the full variable domain: DSGVTQTPKHLITATGQRVTLRCSPRSGDLSVYWYQQSLDQGLQFLIQYYNGEERAKGNILERFSAQQFPDLHSELNLSSLELGDSALYFCASSPGTASYEQYFGPGTRLTVT.

The chain recombines TRBV15 with TRBJ2-7; weak D call: TRBD1 (5 bases). This CDR3 comprises 15 residues. Trimming cost V 4 bases and J 3 bases, with 16 bases left between them. From germline, CDR1 is LNHNV and CDR2 YYDKDF (reference sequence). CDR3 sequence reads: CATSIGVGAGYEQYF. CDR3 coding DNA: TGTGCCACCAGCATAGGGGTAGGGGCAGGCTACGAGCAGTACTTC.

The sample holds one count of this clone. This chain joins TRBV6-1 and TRBJ2-2, with a possible D match to TRBD2 (5 bases). Trimming removed 2 bases from V and 6 bases from J, with 16 bases in between. Germline-derived CDR1 and CDR2 are MNHNS and SASEGT. The CDR3 loop spans 16 amino acids. The CDR3 loop reads CASSETGKSRAGELFF. DNA for the CDR3: TGTGCCAGCAGTGAAACGGGGAAGAGTAGGGCCGGGGAGCTGTTTTTT.

The rearrangement joins TRBV21-1 to TRBJ1-5. TRBV21-1 is a pseudogene locus. The CDR3 covers 19 residues. The CDR3: CASSKESGAGSNLDQPQHF. CDR3 nucleotides: TGTGCCAGCAGCAAAGAAAGTGGGGCTGGGAGTAATTTGGATCAGCCCCAGCATTTT.

The chain recombines TRBV29-1 with TRBJ2-1, with 9 bases matching TRBD1. The germline V gene has CDR1 SQVTM and CDR2 ANQGSEA. The CDR3 extends over 13 amino acids. V shed 5 bases and J 7 bases; nucleotides not matched to a gene: 6. CDR3 DNA: TGCAGCGTTAAACAGGGGGCGGGGAATGAGCAGTTCTTC. Protein: CSVKQGAGNEQFF.

V is TRBV18 and J is TRBJ1-1, with 7 nucleotides matching TRBD1. Germline-derived CDR1 and CDR2 are KGHSH and LQKENI. J gave up 5 bases and V 3 bases, and 12 bases lay outside the gene matches. The CDR3 sequence is 16 residues long. This chain's CDR3 is CASSPIQGSLGTEAFF. In DNA form, the CDR3 reads TGTGCCAGCTCACCGATACAGGGGTCTTTAGGGACTGAAGCTTTCTTT. The full variable domain, completed using reference TRBV18 and TRBJ1-1, is NAGVMQNPRHLVRRRGQEARLRCSPMKGHSHVYWYRQLPEEGLKFMVYLQKENIIDESGMPKERFSAEFPKEGPSILRIQQVVRGDSAAYFCASSPIQGSLGTEAFFGQGTRLTVV.

J is TRBJ2-2 and V is TRBV19, with TRBD1 matching 8 bases. This CDR3 comprises 15 residues. V was pared by 6 bases and J by 3 bases, with 6 bases of the junction left unmatched. Germline values: CDR1 LNHDA, CDR2 SQIVND (reference sequence). The CDR3 DNA reads as TGTGCCAGTAGCGGACAGGGAACCGACACCGGGGAGCTGTTTTTT. Protein: CASSGQGTDTGELFF.

The V gene is TRBV6-1, the J gene TRBJ2-4; 9 bases line up with TRBD2. With V trimmed by 2 bases and J by 6 bases, 5 bases remained unmatched. CDR1 is MNHNS, CDR2 SASEGT, per germline. The CDR3 extends over 15 amino acids. The CDR3 is CASSELAGVVNIQYF. CDR3 coding DNA: TGTGCCAGCAGTGAATTAGCGGGAGTTGTAAACATTCAGTACTTC.

This chain links TRBV5-4 with TRBJ2-3, with no clear D. Germline CDR1 and CDR2: SGHNT and YYREEE (reference sequence). V was pared by 4 bases and J by 0 bases, with 12 bases between. The length of the CDR3 is 15 residues. CDR3 residues: CASSPGPSSTDTQYF. The CDR3 region has the DNA TGTGCCAGCAGCCCAGGACCTTCTAGCACAGATACGCAGTATTTT.

This clone has a handful of counts. V is TRBV5-1 and J is TRBJ2-5; no reliable D call. This CDR3 has 13 residues. V gave up 4 bases and J gave up 2 bases, with 9 bases separating them. Germline loops: CDR1 SGHRS, CDR2 YFSETQ. This chain's CDR3 is CASSVPPQETQYF. DNA for the CDR3: TGCGCCAGCAGCGTCCCTCCTCAAGAGACCCAGTACTTC.

Here the CDR3 DNA reads TGTGCCAGTAGATGGGGATCCACTGAAGCTTTCTTT. This encodes CASRWGSTEAFF. This chain uses TRBV19 with TRBJ1-1, with D uncertain. The germline V gene encodes CDR1 LNHDA and CDR2 SQIVND (reference sequence). Trimming cost V 6 bases and J 4 bases, with 9 bases left between them. This CDR3 is built from 12 residues.

The rearrangement uses TRBV5-3 and TRBJ1-4, with D possibly TRBD1 on 6 matching bases. TRBV5-3 is annotated as an ORF whose role is uncertain. CDR3 size: 17 residues. Between the trimmed V and J ends, which lost 2 bases and 4 bases, there was a span of 18 bases. CDR3 coding DNA: TGTGCCAGAAGCTTCCGGGGGGCCCAGGAAGATAATGAAAAACTGTTTTTT. It yields the protein CARSFRGAQEDNEKLFF.

The chain uses TRBV7-7 and TRBJ2-3, with D uncertain. The CDR3 loop spans 14 amino acids. V lost 5 bases and J lost 0, with 9 bases in between. Germline lookup yields CDR1 SSHAT and CDR2 FNYEAQ (reference sequence). CDR3 residues: CASSPGPSTDTQYF. The CDR3, as DNA: TGTGCCAGCAGCCCGGGCCCGAGCACAGATACGCAGTATTTT.